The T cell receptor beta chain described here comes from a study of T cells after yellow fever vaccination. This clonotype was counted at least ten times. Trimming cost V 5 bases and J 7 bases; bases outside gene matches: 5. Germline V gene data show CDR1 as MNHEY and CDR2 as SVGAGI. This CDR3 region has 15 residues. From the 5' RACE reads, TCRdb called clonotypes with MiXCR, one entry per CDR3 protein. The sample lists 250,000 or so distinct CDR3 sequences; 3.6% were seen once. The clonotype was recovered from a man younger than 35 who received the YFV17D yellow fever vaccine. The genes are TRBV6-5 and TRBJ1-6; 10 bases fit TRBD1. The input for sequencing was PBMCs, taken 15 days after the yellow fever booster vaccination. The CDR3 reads CASSTPGQGNSPLHF. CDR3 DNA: TGTGCCAGCAGTACCCCGGGACAGGGGAATTCACCCCTCCACTTT.